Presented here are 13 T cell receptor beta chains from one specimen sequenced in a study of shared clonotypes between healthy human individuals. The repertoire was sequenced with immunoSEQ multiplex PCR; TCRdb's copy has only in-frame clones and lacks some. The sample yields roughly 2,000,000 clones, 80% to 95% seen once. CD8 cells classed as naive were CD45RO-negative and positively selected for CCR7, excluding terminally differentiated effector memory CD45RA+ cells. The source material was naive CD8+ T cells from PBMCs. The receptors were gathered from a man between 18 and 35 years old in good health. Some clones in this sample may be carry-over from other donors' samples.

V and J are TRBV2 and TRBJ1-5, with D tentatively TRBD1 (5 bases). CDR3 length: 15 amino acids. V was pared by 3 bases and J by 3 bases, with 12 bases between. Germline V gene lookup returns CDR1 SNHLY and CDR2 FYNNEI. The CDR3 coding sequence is TGTGCCAGCAGTGATGGTGGGGGTCCCAATCAGCCCCAGCATTTT. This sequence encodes CASSDGGGPNQPQHF. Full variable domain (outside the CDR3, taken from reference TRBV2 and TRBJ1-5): EPEVTQTPSHQVTQMGQEVILRCVPISNHLYFYWYRQILGQKVEFLVSFYNNEISEKSEIFDDQFSVERPDGSNFTLKIRSTKLEDSAMYFCASSDGGGPNQPQHFGDGTRLSIL.

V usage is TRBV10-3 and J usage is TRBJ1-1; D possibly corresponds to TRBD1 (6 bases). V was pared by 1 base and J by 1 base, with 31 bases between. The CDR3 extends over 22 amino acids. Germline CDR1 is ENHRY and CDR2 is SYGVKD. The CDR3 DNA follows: TGTGCCATCAGTGAGTGGAACATGCACTTACGGGACACTCCTCTTAGGAACACTGAAGCTTTCTTT. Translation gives CAISEWNMHLRDTPLRNTEAFF.

The CDR3 is CASSLSIGTGTRSYTF. In nucleotides, the CDR3 is TGTGCCAGCAGTTTATCGATCGGGACAGGGACTAGGAGCTACACCTTC. The chain recombines TRBV27 with TRBJ1-2, with TRBD1 identical over 9 bases. The CDR3 loop spans 16 amino acids. Unmatched junction bases numbered 11, after V lost 0 bases and J lost 9 bases. Germline CDR1 is MNHEY and CDR2 is SMNVEV (reference sequence).

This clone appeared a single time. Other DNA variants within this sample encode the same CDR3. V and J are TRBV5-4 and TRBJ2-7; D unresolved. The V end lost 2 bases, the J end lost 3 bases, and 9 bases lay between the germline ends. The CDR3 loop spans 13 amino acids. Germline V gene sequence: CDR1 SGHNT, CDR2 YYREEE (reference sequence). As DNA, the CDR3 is TGTGCCAGCAGCTTCGGTGGGCTCTACGAGCAGTACTTC. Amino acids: CASSFGGLYEQYF.

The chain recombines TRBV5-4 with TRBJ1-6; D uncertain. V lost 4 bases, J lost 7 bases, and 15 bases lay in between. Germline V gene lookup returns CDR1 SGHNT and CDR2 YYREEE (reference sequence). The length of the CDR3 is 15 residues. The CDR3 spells CASSPHRTENSPLHF. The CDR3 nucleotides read TGTGCCAGCAGCCCACACCGGACGGAGAATTCACCCCTCCACTTT.

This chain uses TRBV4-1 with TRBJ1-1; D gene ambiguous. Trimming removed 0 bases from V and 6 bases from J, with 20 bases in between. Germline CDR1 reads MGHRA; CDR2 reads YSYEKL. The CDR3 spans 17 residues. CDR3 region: CASSQEGPAGEGSEAFF. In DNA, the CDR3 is TGCGCCAGCAGCCAAGAAGGGCCCGCCGGGGAAGGGTCTGAAGCTTTCTTT.

CDR3 bases: TGTGCCAGCAGTGGGGACCAAGAGACCCAGTACTTC. Translated, it gives CASSGDQETQYF. The genes are TRBV6-4 and TRBJ2-5, with D hard to call. CDR1 MRHNA and CDR2 SNTAGT come from the germline V gene. The CDR3 consists of 12 residues. The V gene lost 4 bases and the J gene lost 0 bases, with 3 bases spanning the gap.

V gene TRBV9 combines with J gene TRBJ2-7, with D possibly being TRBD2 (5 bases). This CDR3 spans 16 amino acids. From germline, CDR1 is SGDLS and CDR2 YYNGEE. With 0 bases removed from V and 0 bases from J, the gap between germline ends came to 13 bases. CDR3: CASSVDPPGSSYEQYF. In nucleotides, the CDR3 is TGTGCCAGCAGCGTAGATCCGCCGGGGAGCTCCTACGAGCAGTACTTC.

The CDR3 loop is CASSLGLQGYVQAGELFF. DNA of the CDR3: TGCGCCAGCAGCTTGGGGCTACAGGGTTATGTTCAGGCCGGGGAGCTGTTTTTT. The chain carries TRBV5-1 and TRBJ2-2; possibly TRBD1 for D (6 bases). Germline loops: CDR1 SGHRS, CDR2 YFSETQ. CDR3 length equals 18 residues. The V and J ends lost 0 bases and 6 bases respectively, with 21 bases between them.

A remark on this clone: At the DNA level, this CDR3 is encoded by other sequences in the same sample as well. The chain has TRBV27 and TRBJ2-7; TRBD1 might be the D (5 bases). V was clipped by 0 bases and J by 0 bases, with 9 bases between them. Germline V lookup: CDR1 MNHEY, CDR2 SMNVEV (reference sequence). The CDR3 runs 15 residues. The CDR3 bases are TGTGCCAGCAGTTTATCGACAGATAGCTCCTACGAGCAGTACTTC. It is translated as CASSLSTDSSYEQYF.

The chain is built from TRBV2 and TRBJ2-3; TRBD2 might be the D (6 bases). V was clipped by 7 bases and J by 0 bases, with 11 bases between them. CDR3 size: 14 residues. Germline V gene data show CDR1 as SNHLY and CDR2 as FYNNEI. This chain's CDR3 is CASIFGGSTDTQYF. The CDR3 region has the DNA TGTGCCAGCATCTTCGGGGGTAGCACAGATACGCAGTATTTT.

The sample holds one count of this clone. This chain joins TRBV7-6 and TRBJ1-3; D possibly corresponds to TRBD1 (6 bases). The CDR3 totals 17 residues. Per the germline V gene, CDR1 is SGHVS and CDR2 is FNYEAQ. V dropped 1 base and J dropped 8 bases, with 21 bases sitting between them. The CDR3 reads CASSLGGVQGSEYTIYF. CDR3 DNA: TGTGCCAGCAGCTTAGGGGGGGTCCAGGGGAGTGAGTACACCATATATTTT.

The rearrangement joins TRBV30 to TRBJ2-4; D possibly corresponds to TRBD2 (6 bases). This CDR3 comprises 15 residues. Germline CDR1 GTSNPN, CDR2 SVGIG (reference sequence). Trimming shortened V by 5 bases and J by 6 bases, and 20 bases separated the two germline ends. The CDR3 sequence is CAWSGGVVLGNIQYF. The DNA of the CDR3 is TGTGCCTGGTCCGGCGGGGTAGTTCTTGGAAACATTCAGTACTTC. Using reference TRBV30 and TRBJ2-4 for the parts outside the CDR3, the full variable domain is SQTIHQWPATLVQPVGSPLSLECTVEGTSNPNLYWYRQAAGRGLQLLFYSVGIGQISSEVPQNLSASRPQDRQFILSSKKLLLSDSGFYLCAWSGGVVLGNIQYFGAGTRLSVL.